What follows are 9 T cell receptor beta chains derived from one specimen sequenced in a study of human T cells and chemical hapten exposure. The time point was: patch test 3, about 24 weeks after DPC sensitization. As to treatment: therapeutic diphenylcyclopropenone sensitization with weekly scalp DPC. One entry per CDR3 protein results from TCRdb running MiXCR on the RACE reads. This sample has about 170,000 distinct CDR3 sequences, with approximately 30% found just once. Here the sequenced sample was whole blood, taken in connection with sensitization to the hapten diphenylcyclopropenone (DPC). These receptor sequences come from a young woman with alopecia areata. Some clones in this sample may be carry-over from other donors' samples.

CDR3 residues: CATSDEKQFF. For the CDR3, the DNA is TGTGCCACTTCGGACGAAAAGCAGTTCTTC. The rearrangement links TRBV6-2 or TRBV6-3 to TRBJ2-1, with D hard to call. Germline V gives CDR1 MNHEY, CDR2 SVGEGT. Trimming removed 10 bases from V and 11 bases from J, with 12 bases in between. This CDR3 comprises 10 residues.

This clonotype was detected a few times. V and J are TRBV10-3 and TRBJ2-1, with 7 bases that match TRBD2. Per the germline V gene, CDR1 is ENHRY and CDR2 is SYGVKD. Trimming at V came to 2 bases and at J to 10 bases, leaving 11 bases not matched to a gene. CDR3 length: 15 amino acids. The CDR3 sequence is CAISEPGGGVREQFF. The CDR3 bases are TGTGCCATCAGTGAGCCCGGTGGGGGGGTACGGGAGCAGTTCTTC.

A few counts support this clonotype. J is TRBJ2-1 and V is TRBV20-1; 11 bases agree with TRBD2. Germline V gene sequence: CDR1 DFQATT, CDR2 SNEGSKA (reference sequence). The CDR3 spans 14 residues. J was trimmed by 7 bases and V by 1 base; bases with no gene match: 3. In DNA, the CDR3 is TGCAGTGCTAGAGTAGCGGGAGGGCCGAATGAGCAGTTCTTC. Amino acid sequence: CSARVAGGPNEQFF.

This chain links TRBV6-5 with TRBJ2-1; D is perhaps TRBD1 or TRBD2 (6 bases each). This CDR3 comprises 13 residues. Germline V lookup: CDR1 MNHEY, CDR2 SVGAGI. With 5 bases removed from V and 8 bases from J, the gap between germline ends came to 13 bases. CDR3 nucleotide sequence: TGTGCCAGCAGTATCGGGGGCATCGATGAGCAGTTCTTC. Translation: CASSIGGIDEQFF.

This clonotype was recorded once. The junction departs from germline at one end; a sequencing error may be responsible. CDR3 nucleotide sequence: TGTGCCAGCAGCGTCGATGGCTATGGCCACACCTTC. It translates to CASSVDGYGHTF. The J gene is TRBJ1-2, the V gene TRBV9, with D hard to call. Germline V gene sequence: CDR1 SGDLS, CDR2 YYNGEE. CDR3 length equals 12 residues.

The chain links TRBV4-3 to TRBJ2-5, with TRBD2 matching over 9 bases. The CDR3 contains 17 residues. J was trimmed by 6 bases and V by 3 bases; bases with no gene match: 14. CDR1 LGHNA and CDR2 YSLEER come from the germline V gene. The CDR3 loop is CASSQGFEREALKTQYF. The CDR3 DNA follows: TGCGCCAGCAGCCAGGGCTTTGAGCGGGAGGCCCTCAAGACCCAGTACTTC.

A few counts support this clonotype. The V call is TRBV9, the J call TRBJ1-5; possibly TRBD1 for D (5 bases). V was shortened by 4 bases and J by 4 bases, with 9 bases between the two germline ends. Germline V lookup: CDR1 SGDLS, CDR2 YYNGEE. There are 13 residues in the CDR3. CDR3 in amino acids: CASSQGSNQPQHF. For the CDR3, the DNA is TGTGCCAGCAGCCAGGGTTCAAATCAGCCCCAGCATTTT.

This clonotype was counted a few times. The gene calls are TRBV18 and TRBJ1-1, with a weak D call TRBD1 (6 bases). V was pared by 3 bases and J by 0 bases, with 14 bases between. The CDR3 runs to 16 residues. Per the germline V gene, CDR1 is KGHSH and CDR2 is LQKENI. In DNA, the CDR3 is TGTGCCAGCTCACCCATAAGACAGGATTTGAACACTGAAGCTTTCTTT. Translation: CASSPIRQDLNTEAFF.

In DNA, the CDR3 is TGCAGCGTTGACGGACTAGCGGGGAAAGAGACCCAGTACTTC. This encodes CSVDGLAGKETQYF. V and J are TRBV29-1 and TRBJ2-5, with 12 bases lining up with TRBD2. CDR1 is SQVTM, CDR2 ANQGSEA, per germline. The CDR3 covers 14 residues. V shed 3 bases and J 3 bases; nucleotides not matched to a gene: 2.